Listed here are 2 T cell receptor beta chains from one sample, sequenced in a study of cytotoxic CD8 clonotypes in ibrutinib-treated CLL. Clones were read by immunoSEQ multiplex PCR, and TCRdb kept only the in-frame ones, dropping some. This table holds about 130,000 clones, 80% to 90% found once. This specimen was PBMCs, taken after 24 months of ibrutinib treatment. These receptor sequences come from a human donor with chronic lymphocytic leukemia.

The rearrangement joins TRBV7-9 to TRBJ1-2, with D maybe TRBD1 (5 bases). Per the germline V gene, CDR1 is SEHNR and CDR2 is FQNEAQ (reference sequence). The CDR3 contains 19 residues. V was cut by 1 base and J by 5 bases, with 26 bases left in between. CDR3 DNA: TGTGCCAGCAGCTTAGTAGGAGGTTCACGGAGGGACGCTGTATATGGCTACACCTTC. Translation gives CASSLVGGSRRDAVYGYTF.

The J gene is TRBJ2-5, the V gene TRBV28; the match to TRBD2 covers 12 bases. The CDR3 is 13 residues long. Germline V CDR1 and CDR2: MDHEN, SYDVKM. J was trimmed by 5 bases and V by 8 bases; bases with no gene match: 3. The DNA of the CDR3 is TGTGCCAGCCGACTAGCGGGAGTTGAGACCCAGTACTTC. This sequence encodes CASRLAGVETQYF.